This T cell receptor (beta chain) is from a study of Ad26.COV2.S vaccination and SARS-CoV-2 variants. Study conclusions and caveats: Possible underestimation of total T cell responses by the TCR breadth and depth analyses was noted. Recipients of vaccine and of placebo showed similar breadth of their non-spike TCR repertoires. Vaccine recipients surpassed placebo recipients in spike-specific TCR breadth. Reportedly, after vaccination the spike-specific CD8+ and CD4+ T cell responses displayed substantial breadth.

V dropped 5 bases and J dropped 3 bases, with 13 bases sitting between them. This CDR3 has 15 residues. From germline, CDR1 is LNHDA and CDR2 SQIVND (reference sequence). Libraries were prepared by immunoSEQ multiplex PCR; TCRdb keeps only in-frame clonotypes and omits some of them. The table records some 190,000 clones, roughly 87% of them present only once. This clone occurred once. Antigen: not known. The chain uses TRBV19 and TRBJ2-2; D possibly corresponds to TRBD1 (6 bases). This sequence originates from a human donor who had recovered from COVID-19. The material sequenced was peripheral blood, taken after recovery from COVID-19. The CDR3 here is CASSAPGQHTGELFF. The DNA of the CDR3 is TGTGCCAGTAGTGCACCGGGACAACACACCGGGGAGCTGTTTTTT. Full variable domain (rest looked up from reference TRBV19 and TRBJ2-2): DGGITQSPKYLFRKEGQNVTLSCEQNLNHDAMYWYRQDPGQGLRLIYYSQIVNDFQKGDIAEGYSVSREKKESFPLTVTSAQKNPTAFYLCASSAPGQHTGELFFGEGSRLTVL.